This T cell receptor beta chain derives from a study of regulatory T cells in long-lasting Graves disease. This clonotype was detected many times. The CDR3 runs 20 residues. CDR1 SEHNR and CDR2 FQNEAQ come from the germline V gene (reference sequence). J lost 5 bases, V lost 5 bases, and 18 bases had no gene match. For TCR beta, libraries came from iRepertoire HTBI primers and Arm-PCR of CDR3 regions. TCRdb fed the multiplex PCR reads into MiXCR, producing one record per CDR3 protein. The repertoire holds 350,000 to 550,000 distinct CDR3 sequences, with about 14% as singletons. Time point in this sample: newly diagnosed GD, antithyroid drugs for less than 3 months. Isolated PBMC RNA provided the starting material for the TCR library. The data were also submitted as part of a second study, on T cells in Graves' hyperthyroidism and ophthalmopathy. That work states: Ophthalmopathy, as predicted by the model, came a median 6.5 months after the prediction.

This sequence joins TRBV7-9 and TRBJ2-3; 14 bases are shared with TRBD2. The sample here was peripheral blood mononuclear cells (PBMCs), taken at new diagnosis, from a patient treated with antithyroid drugs. This clonotype was obtained from a woman aged 45 to 65 with Graves disease. DNA of the CDR3: TGTGCCAGCAGCCTCCCCCCGGGACTAGCGGGAGTCGTGAACAGAGATACGCAGTATTTT. It specifies CASSLPPGLAGVVNRDTQYF. Together with reference TRBV7-9 and TRBJ2-3, the CDR3 gives the full variable domain: DTGVSQNPRHKITKRGQNVTFRCDPISEHNRLYWYRQTLGQGPEFLTYFQNEAQLEKSRLLSDRFSAERPKGSFSTLEIQRTEQGDSAMYLCASSLPPGLAGVVNRDTQYFGPGTRLTVL.